The TCR beta chain described here comes from a study of CD8 T cells in Susac syndrome. Findings and caveats of the study: The study conceded that its TCR sequencing and HLA analysis involved relatively few individuals.

With regard to this clonotype: Antigen specificity is unknown.

RNA amounts of roughly 0.45 to 1 ug underwent reverse transcription with random hexamers. With immunoSEQ multiplex PCR, TCR beta CDR3 was amplified across 54 Vbeta and 13 Jbeta. TCRdb redid the calling of the immunoSEQ multiplex PCR reads with MiXCR, one entry per CDR3 protein. In the table there are about 200,000 distinct CDR3 sequences, 90% to 95% of which are singletons. The ends lost 3 bases at V and 2 bases at J; junction bases unmatched: 5. Germline V lookup: CDR1 SGDLS, CDR2 YYNGEE. This CDR3 region has 15 residues. Sequencing of TCR beta was performed on blood CD8+ and CD4+ T cells. TEMRA cells were FACS-enriched and CD8+ and CD4+ T cells negatively isolated.

The chain combines TRBV9 with TRBJ2-5; 9 bases match TRBD2. The receptor's source is a human donor with multiple sclerosis. Input material: CD4+ T cells from PBMCs. CDR3 DNA: TGTGCCAGCAGCGCGGCAGCGGGGGGTCAAGAGACCCAGTACTTC. Its translation: CASSAAAGGQETQYF. The variable domain in full, completed from reference TRBV9 and TRBJ2-5, reads DSGVTQTPKHLITATGQRVTLRCSPRSGDLSVYWYQQSLDQGLQFLIQYYNGEERAKGNILERFSAQQFPDLHSELNLSSLELGDSALYFCASSAAAGGQETQYFGPGTRLLVL.